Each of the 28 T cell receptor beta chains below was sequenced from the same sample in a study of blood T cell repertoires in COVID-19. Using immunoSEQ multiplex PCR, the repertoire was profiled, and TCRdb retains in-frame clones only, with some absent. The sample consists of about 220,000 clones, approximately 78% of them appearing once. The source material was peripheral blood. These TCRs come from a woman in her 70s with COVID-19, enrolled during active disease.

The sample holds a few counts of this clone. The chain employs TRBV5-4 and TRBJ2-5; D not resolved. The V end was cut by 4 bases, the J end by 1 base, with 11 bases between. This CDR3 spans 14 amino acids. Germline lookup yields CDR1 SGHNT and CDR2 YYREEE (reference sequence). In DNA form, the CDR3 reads TGTGCCAGCAGCCCCTCTGACTTCCAAGAGACCCAGTACTTC. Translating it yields CASSPSDFQETQYF.

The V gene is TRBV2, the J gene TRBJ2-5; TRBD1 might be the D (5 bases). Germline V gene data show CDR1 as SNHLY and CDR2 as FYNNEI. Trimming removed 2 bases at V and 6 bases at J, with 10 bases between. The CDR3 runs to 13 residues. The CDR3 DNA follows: TGTGCCAGCAGTGAATGGGGCGGAAAGACCCAGTACTTC. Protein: CASSEWGGKTQYF.

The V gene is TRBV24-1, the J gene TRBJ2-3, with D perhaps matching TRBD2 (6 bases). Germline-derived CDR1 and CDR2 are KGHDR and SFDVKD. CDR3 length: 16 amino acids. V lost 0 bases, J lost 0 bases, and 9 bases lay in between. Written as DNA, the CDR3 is TGTGCCACCAGTGATTTGGGGCGGGAAAGCACAGATACGCAGTATTTT. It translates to CATSDLGRESTDTQYF.

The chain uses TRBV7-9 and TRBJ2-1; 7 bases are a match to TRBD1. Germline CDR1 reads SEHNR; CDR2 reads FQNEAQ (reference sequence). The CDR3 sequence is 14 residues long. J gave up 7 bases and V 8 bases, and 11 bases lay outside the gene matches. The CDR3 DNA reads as TGTGCCAGCGGCAGGGCAGGGGGTAGGAATGAGCAGTTCTTC. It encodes CASGRAGGRNEQFF.

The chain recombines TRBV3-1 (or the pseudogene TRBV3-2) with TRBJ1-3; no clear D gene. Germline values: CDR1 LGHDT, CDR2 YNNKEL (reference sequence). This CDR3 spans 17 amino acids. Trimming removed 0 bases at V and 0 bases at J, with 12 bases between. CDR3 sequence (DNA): TGTGCCAGCAGCCAAGAAATTAAGGAGACCTCTGGAAACACCATATATTTT. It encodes CASSQEIKETSGNTIYF.

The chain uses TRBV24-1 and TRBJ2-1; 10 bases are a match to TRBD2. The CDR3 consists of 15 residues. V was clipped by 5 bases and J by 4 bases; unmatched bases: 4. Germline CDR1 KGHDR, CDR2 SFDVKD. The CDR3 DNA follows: TGTGCCACCAGTGGGACTAGCGGACTGTACAATGAGCAGTTCTTC. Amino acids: CATSGTSGLYNEQFF.

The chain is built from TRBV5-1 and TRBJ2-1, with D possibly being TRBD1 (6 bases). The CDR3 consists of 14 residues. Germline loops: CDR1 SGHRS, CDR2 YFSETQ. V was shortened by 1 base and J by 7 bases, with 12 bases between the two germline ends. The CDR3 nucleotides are TGCGCCAGCAGCTTGACCTCCAGGGGTAATGAGCAGTTCTTC. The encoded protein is CASSLTSRGNEQFF.

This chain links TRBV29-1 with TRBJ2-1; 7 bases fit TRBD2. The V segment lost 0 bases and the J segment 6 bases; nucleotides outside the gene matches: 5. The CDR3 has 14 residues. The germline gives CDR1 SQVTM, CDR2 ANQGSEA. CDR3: CSVEEGLAVNEQFF. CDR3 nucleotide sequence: TGCAGCGTTGAAGAAGGGCTAGCGGTCAATGAGCAGTTCTTC.

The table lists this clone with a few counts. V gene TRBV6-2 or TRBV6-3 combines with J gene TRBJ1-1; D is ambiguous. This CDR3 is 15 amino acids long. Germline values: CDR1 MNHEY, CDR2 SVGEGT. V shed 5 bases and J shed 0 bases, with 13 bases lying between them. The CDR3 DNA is TGTGCCAGCAGTGCCGACGGAGCGATGAACACTGAAGCTTTCTTT. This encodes CASSADGAMNTEAFF.

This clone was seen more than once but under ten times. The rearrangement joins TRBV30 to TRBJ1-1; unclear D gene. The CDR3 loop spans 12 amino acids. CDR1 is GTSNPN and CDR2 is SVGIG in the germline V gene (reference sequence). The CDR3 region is CAPPAGSTEAFF. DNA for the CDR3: TGTGCTCCCCCAGCGGGAAGCACTGAAGCTTTCTTT.

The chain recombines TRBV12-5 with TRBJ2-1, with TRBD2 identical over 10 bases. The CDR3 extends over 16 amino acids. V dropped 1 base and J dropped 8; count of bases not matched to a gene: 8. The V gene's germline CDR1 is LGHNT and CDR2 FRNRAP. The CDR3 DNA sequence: TGTGCTAGTGGTTTGGGGTCCGGGACTAGCGTTTATGAGCAGTTCTTC. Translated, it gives CASGLGSGTSVYEQFF.

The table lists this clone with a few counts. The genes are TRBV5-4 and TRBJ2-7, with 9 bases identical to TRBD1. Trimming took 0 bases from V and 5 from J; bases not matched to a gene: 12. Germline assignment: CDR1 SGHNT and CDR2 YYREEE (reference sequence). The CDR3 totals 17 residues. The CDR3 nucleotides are TGTGCCAGCAGCTTGGAGTTTGGGGACAGGGAAGTTGACGAGCAGTACTTC. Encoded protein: CASSLEFGDREVDEQYF.

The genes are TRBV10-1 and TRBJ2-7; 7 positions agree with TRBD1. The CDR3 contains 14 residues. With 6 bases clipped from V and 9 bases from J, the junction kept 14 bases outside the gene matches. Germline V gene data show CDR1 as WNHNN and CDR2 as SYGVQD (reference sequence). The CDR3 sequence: CASSPGQTYDGQYF. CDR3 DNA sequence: TGCGCCAGCAGCCCGGGACAGACCTACGACGGGCAGTACTTC.

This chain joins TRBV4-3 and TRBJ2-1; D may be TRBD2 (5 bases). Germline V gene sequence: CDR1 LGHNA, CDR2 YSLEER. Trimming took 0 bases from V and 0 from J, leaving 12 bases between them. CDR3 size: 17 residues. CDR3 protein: CASSQDRGSASYNEQFF. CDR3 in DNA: TGCGCCAGCAGCCAAGACCGCGGGTCCGCCTCCTACAATGAGCAGTTCTTC.

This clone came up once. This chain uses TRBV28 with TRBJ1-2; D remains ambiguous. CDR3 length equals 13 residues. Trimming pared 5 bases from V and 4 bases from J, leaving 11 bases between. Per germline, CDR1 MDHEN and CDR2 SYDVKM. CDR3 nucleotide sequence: TGTGCCAGCAGTCCAGTTAATCTCTATGGCTACACCTTC. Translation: CASSPVNLYGYTF.

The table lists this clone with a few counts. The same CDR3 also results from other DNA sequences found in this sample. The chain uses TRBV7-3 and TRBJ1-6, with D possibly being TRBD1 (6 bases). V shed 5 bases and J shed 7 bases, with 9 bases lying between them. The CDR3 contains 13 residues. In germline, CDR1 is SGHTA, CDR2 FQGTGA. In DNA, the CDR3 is TGTGCCAGCAGCCTAGGACAGAATTCACCCCTCCACTTT. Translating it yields CASSLGQNSPLHF.

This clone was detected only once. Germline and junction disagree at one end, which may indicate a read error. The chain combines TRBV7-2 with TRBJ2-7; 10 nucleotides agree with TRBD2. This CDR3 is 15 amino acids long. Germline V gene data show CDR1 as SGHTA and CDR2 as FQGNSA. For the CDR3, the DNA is TGTGCCAGCAGTTTAGGGACTAGCGTTCCCTACGAGCAGTACTTC. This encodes CASSLGTSVPYEQYF. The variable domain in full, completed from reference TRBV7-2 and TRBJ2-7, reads GAGVSQSPSNKVTEKGKDVELRCDPISGHTALYWYRQSLGQGLEFLIYFQGNSAPDKSGLPSDRFSAERTGGSVSTLTIQRTQQEDSAVYLCASSLGTSVPYEQYFGPGTRLTVT.

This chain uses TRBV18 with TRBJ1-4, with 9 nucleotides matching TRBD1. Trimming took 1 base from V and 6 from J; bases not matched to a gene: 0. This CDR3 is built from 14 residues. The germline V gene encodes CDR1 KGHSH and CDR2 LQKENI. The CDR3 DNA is TGTGCCAGCTCACCACGGACAGGGGATGAAAAACTGTTTTTT. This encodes CASSPRTGDEKLFF.

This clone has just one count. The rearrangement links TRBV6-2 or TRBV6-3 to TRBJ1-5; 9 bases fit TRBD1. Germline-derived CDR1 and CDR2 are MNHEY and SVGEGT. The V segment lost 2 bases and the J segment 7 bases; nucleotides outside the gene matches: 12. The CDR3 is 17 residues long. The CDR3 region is CASSYPMGQGLIQPQHF. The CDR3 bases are TGTGCCAGCAGTTACCCTATGGGACAGGGTCTTATCCAGCCCCAGCATTTT.

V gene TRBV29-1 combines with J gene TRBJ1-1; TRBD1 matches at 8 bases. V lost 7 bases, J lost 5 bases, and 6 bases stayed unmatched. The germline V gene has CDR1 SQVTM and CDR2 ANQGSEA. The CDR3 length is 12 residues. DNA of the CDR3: TGCAGCGGTGGGCAGGGGGCTACTGAAGCTTTCTTT. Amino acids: CSGGQGATEAFF.

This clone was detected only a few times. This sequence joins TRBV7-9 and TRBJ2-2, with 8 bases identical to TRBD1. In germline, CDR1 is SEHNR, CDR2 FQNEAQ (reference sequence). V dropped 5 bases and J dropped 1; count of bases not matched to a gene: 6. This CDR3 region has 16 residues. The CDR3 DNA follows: TGTGCCAGCAGCGACAGACAGGGGTGGAACACCGGGGAGCTGTTTTTT. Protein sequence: CASSDRQGWNTGELFF.

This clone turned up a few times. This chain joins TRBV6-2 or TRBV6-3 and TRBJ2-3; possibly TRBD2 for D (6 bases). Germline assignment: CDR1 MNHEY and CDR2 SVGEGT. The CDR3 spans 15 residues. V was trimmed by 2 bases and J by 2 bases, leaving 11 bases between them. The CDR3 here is CASSYRGGATDTQYF. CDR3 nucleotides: TGTGCCAGCAGTTACCGAGGCGGGGCCACAGATACGCAGTATTTT.

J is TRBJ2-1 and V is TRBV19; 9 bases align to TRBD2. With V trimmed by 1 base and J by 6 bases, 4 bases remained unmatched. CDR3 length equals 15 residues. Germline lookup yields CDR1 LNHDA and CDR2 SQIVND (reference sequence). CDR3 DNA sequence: TGTGCCAGTAGTATAGTTGGCGGGAGGGCCAATGAGCAGTTCTTC. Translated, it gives CASSIVGGRANEQFF. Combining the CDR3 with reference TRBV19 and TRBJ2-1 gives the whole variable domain DGGITQSPKYLFRKEGQNVTLSCEQNLNHDAMYWYRQDPGQGLRLIYYSQIVNDFQKGDIAEGYSVSREKKESFPLTVTSAQKNPTAFYLCASSIVGGRANEQFFGPGTRLTVL.

CDR3 coding DNA: TGTGCCAGCAGCGGGGACAGAGTTAACTATGGCTACACCTTC. It is translated as CASSGDRVNYGYTF. The rearrangement uses TRBV7-2 and TRBJ1-2, with 7 bases lining up with TRBD1. J gave up 1 base and V 5 bases, and 4 bases lay outside the gene matches. CDR1 and CDR2 from the germline V gene are SGHTA and FQGNSA. There are 14 residues in the CDR3.

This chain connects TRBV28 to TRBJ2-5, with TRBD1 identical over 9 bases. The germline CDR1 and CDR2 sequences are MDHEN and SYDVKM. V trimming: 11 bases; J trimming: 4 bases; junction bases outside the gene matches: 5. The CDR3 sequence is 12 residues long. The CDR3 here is CAGQGSGETQYF. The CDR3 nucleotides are TGTGCCGGACAGGGGTCGGGAGAGACCCAGTACTTC.

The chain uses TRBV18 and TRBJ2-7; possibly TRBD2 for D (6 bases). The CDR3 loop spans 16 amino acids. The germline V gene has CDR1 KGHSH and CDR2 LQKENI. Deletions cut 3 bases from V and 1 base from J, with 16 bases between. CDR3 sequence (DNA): TGTGCCAGCTCACCGCCAGCCGCGGGGACGTCCTACGAGCAGTACTTC. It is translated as CASSPPAAGTSYEQYF.

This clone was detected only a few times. CDR3: CASSYVQGSNQPQHF. The CDR3 DNA reads as TGTGCCAGCAGCTACGTTCAGGGTAGCAATCAGCCCCAGCATTTT. The V call is TRBV6-6, the J call TRBJ1-5, with D possibly being TRBD1 (5 bases). V lost 6 bases, J lost 0 bases, and 12 bases lay in between. The CDR3 runs 15 residues. The germline CDR1 and CDR2 sequences are MNHNY and SVGAGI (reference sequence).

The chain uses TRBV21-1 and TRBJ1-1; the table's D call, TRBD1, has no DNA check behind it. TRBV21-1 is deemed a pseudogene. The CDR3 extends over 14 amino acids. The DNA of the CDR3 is TGTGCCAGCAGCTCATGCAGGGGAAACACTGAAGCTTTCTTT. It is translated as CASSSCRGNTEAFF.